This passage covers 19 T cell receptor beta chains from one sample sequenced in a study of blood T cell repertoires in COVID-19 (dated by TCRdb to 2018 to 2021). The method was the immunoSEQ multiplex PCR assay. This immuneACCESS table, as held by TCRdb, lists in-frame sequences with V and J called but not all clones. Of the missing ones, under half trace to an unresolved V gene in checked studies; the others have no known cause. The sample profile shows roughly 200,000 clones; 82% of them were found once. The top ten clonotypes cover around 7.8% of the sample. Sequencing input: peripheral blood. These receptors were collected from a woman aged 55-70 years with COVID-19, enrolled during active disease.

The chain joins TRBV28 to TRBJ1-2; TRBD1 is a possible D gene (6 bases). CDR1 MDHEN and CDR2 SYDVKM come from the germline V gene. This CDR3 is built from 14 residues. V was cut by 4 bases and J by 5 bases, with 14 bases left in between. The CDR3, as DNA: TGTGCCAGCAGTTCCGGAATAGGACAGTATGGCTACACCTTC. Amino acids: CASSSGIGQYGYTF.

V usage is TRBV7-8 and J usage is TRBJ2-4, with TRBD1 identical over 9 bases. The CDR3 is 18 residues long. CDR1 is SGHVS and CDR2 is FQNEAQ in the germline V gene. V shed 5 bases, J shed 6 bases, and the junction held 17 bases outside the gene matches. The CDR3 DNA reads as TGTGCCAGCAGCCCGGACAGGGGAATTGGGGGCCAGGGAAACATTCAGTACTTC. This encodes CASSPDRGIGGQGNIQYF.

The gene calls are TRBV7-3 and TRBJ2-7; perhaps TRBD2 as D (5 bases). This CDR3 contains 15 residues. The V and J ends lost 1 base and 6 bases respectively, with 16 bases between them. Germline assignment: CDR1 SGHTA and CDR2 FQGTGA. The CDR3 here is CASSLNAGTSGEQYF. The CDR3 DNA sequence: TGTGCCAGCAGCTTAAATGCGGGTACGAGTGGCGAGCAGTACTTC.

This chain joins TRBV28 and TRBJ1-5, with D perhaps TRBD1 (6 bases). Germline lookup yields CDR1 MDHEN and CDR2 SYDVKM. The CDR3 covers 14 residues. Trimming took off 10 bases at V and 0 bases at J, with 13 bases between the two ends. This CDR3 is CATIDRLSNQPQHF. In nucleotides, the CDR3 is TGTGCCACCATCGACAGGCTTAGCAATCAGCCCCAGCATTTT.

V usage is TRBV6-5 and J usage is TRBJ1-1; 8 positions match TRBD1. The CDR3 totals 16 residues. V was pared by 4 bases and J by 1 base, with 8 bases of the junction left unmatched. CDR1 and CDR2 (germline): MNHEY, SVGAGI. CDR3 sequence (DNA): TGTGCCAGCAGTTCCCCGACAGGGGCAGGGAACACTGAAGCTTTCTTT. Encoded protein: CASSSPTGAGNTEAFF.

The gene calls are TRBV5-1 and TRBJ1-4; 10 nucleotides line up with TRBD1. The CDR3 is made up of 13 amino acids. V was pared by 4 bases and J by 8 bases, with 2 bases of the junction left unmatched. The germline V gene has CDR1 SGHRS and CDR2 YFSETQ. CDR3 bases: TGCGCCAGCAGCCCGGACAGGGGGGAAAAACTGTTTTTT. This codes for CASSPDRGEKLFF.

This clone has just one count. This chain connects TRBV21-1 to TRBJ2-5; TRBD1 was called by the table and not checked on the DNA. TRBV21-1 is deemed a pseudogene. The CDR3 runs to 15 residues. In DNA form, the CDR3 reads TGTGCCAGCAGCAAAGGGTGCCAGGGGCTCCCTTCCCAGTACTTC. It encodes CASSKGCQGLPSQYF.

The chain carries TRBV27 and TRBJ2-6; 8 bases align to TRBD1. The germline CDR1 and CDR2 sequences are MNHEY and SMNVEV (reference sequence). V shed 3 bases and J 2 bases; nucleotides not matched to a gene: 3. The CDR3 contains 16 residues. CDR3 sequence (DNA): TGTGCCAGCAGTTTCCTCAGGGGGCCTGGGGCCAACGTCCTGACTTTC. This codes for CASSFLRGPGANVLTF.

The rearrangement links TRBV5-4 to TRBJ1-2; no definite D call. This CDR3 is 13 amino acids long. Germline CDR1 reads SGHNT; CDR2 reads YYREEE (reference sequence). Trimming cost V 3 bases and J 8 bases, with 14 bases left between them. The DNA of the CDR3 is TGTGCCAGCAGCTGGAACTCGGACTCCGGCTACACCTTC. Translated, it gives CASSWNSDSGYTF.

Worth noting for this clone: At the DNA level, this CDR3 is encoded by other sequences in the same sample as well. The chain combines TRBV29-1 with TRBJ1-4, with 7 bases matching TRBD1. The CDR3 covers 13 residues. CDR1 and CDR2 (germline): SQVTM, ANQGSEA. The V gene end was trimmed by 4 bases and the J gene end by 5 bases; junction bases not matched to a gene: 4. For the CDR3, the DNA is TGCAGCGTTGGACAGGGAAGAAATGAAAAACTGTTTTTT. Protein sequence: CSVGQGRNEKLFF.

The J gene is TRBJ2-3, the V gene TRBV10-3; a weak D match, TRBD2 (5 bases). The CDR3 is 14 amino acids. The V gene lost 6 bases and the J gene lost 0 bases, with 10 bases spanning the gap. Germline CDR1 and CDR2: ENHRY and SYGVKD. DNA for the CDR3: TGTGCCATCAGCCGGACTTATAGCACAGATACGCAGTATTTT. This gives the protein CAISRTYSTDTQYF.

The chain has TRBV7-6 and TRBJ2-2; 8 positions match TRBD1. Trimming cost V 2 bases and J 4 bases; bases outside gene matches: 9. This CDR3 is built from 17 residues. Germline-derived CDR1 and CDR2 are SGHVS and FNYEAQ. In nucleotides, the CDR3 is TGTGCCAGCAGCTTAAGCAGGAGACAGGGGTTCACCGGGGAGCTGTTTTTT. Protein product: CASSLSRRQGFTGELFF.

The count of this clone is one. The chain is built from TRBV30 and TRBJ1-5; no clear D. Germline assignment: CDR1 GTSNPN and CDR2 SVGIG (reference sequence). The length of the CDR3 is 17 residues. Deletions cut 0 bases from V and 4 bases from J, with 19 bases between. CDR3 amino acids: CAWSVRSGQSRNQPQHF. CDR3 nucleotides: TGTGCCTGGAGTGTACGATCGGGTCAGTCGAGGAATCAGCCCCAGCATTTT.

V usage is TRBV28 and J usage is TRBJ1-1; D possibly corresponds to TRBD1 (5 bases). V was pared by 6 bases and J by 2 bases, with 13 bases between. Germline-derived CDR1 and CDR2 are MDHEN and SYDVKM. The length of the CDR3 is 14 residues. The CDR3 DNA follows: TGTGCCAGCAGCCTCGTTGGACACAACACTGAAGCTTTCTTT. This gives the protein CASSLVGHNTEAFF.

This clone was observed a handful of times. The CDR3 DNA is TGCGCCAGCAGCCAAGTCCCCAGGTCCTACGAGCAGTACGTC. Its translation: CASSQVPRSYEQYV. The genes are TRBV4-1 and TRBJ2-7; no reliable D call. V was pared by 1 base and J by 1 base, with 8 bases between. Looked up from germline, CDR1 is MGHRA and CDR2 is YSYEKL. CDR3 size: 14 residues.

This CDR3 is CSVDDNKNTEAFF. CDR3 nucleotides: TGCAGCGTTGATGACAACAAGAACACTGAAGCTTTCTTT. The V and J genes are TRBV29-1 and TRBJ1-1; D is unclear. The CDR3 extends over 13 amino acids. V was pared by 3 bases and J by 1 base, with 9 bases between. Germline loops: CDR1 SQVTM, CDR2 ANQGSEA.

V usage is TRBV10-3 and J usage is TRBJ1-6; D possibly corresponds to TRBD1 (5 bases). Germline V gene lookup returns CDR1 ENHRY and CDR2 SYGVKD. The V and J ends lost 6 bases and 5 bases respectively, with 11 bases between them. The CDR3 consists of 14 residues. The CDR3: CAISTDSNNSPLHF. As DNA, the CDR3 is TGTGCCATCAGCACAGACAGCAATAATTCACCCCTCCACTTT.

This rearrangement joins TRBV5-1 to TRBJ2-7; possibly TRBD1 for D (5 bases). The CDR3 has 14 amino acids. CDR1 SGHRS and CDR2 YFSETQ come from the germline V gene. Trimming removed 2 bases from V and 2 bases from J, with 11 bases in between. Written as DNA, the CDR3 is TGCGCCAGCAGCTTCTCAACAGGAGCCTACGAGCAGTACGTC. This codes for CASSFSTGAYEQYV.

The V call is TRBV5-1, the J call TRBJ2-5; tentative D call: TRBD1 (6 bases). The CDR3 length is 15 residues. V shed 1 base and J shed 4 bases, with 14 bases lying between them. CDR1 and CDR2 from the germline V gene are SGHRS and YFSETQ. CDR3: CASSLTGTNGETQYF. DNA for the CDR3: TGCGCCAGCAGCTTGACAGGGACAAACGGAGAGACCCAGTACTTC.